This T cell receptor (beta chain) was identified in a study of shared clonotypes between healthy human individuals. Whole-study findings and limits: Clonotypes which were not shared had lower generation probabilities than clonotypes that all four donors shared.

CDR3 length: 16 residues. The germline V gene encodes CDR1 MNHEY and CDR2 SMNVEV (reference sequence). V lost 7 bases to trimming and J lost 0 bases, with 13 bases between them. Only CD45RO-negative cells positively selected for CCR7 counted as naive CD8 cells, so terminally differentiated effector memory CD45RA+ cells were excluded. To note about this clone: Antigen unknown.

Sequenced by immunoSEQ multiplex PCR; TCRdb stores in-frame clones only, minus some. Of about 2 million clones in the sample, roughly 95% were seen once. Sequencing was carried out using naive CD8+ T cells sorted from blood. The receptor was derived from a man between 18 and 35 years old in good health. V usage is TRBV27 and J usage is TRBJ1-6; D perhaps matches TRBD1 (6 bases). The CDR3 here is CASKGGQGSYNSPLHF. The DNA of the CDR3 is TGTGCCAGCAAGGGGGGGCAGGGCTCCTATAATTCACCCCTCCACTTT.